This T cell receptor (beta chain) comes out of a study of T cell repertoires in cytomegalovirus infection. Study information: As its CMV epitopes, the study selected recently identified HLA-C-restricted and well-studied HLA-B-restricted targets. Evidence of both CMV infection and a matching HLA type came from public TCR beta signatures. Findings and caveats of the study: In two of eight donors, the top clonotype was HLA-C-restricted CMV-specific.

The germline CDR1 and CDR2 sequences are DFQATT and SNEGSKA (reference sequence). The CDR3 consists of 15 residues. Trimming stripped 6 bases from V and 2 bases from J, with 18 bases between. This clonotype was seen more than once but under ten times. Its specificity is not known. TCRdb processed the reads anew with MiXCR; each CDR3 protein has one entry. Among 75,000 to 100,000 distinct CDR3 sequences listed, 25% to 30% were seen once. This chain connects TRBV20-1 to TRBJ2-3, with D possibly matching TRBD1 (5 bases). The sequences come from CD8+ T cells from cultured PBMCs, collected from culture after CMV antigen stimulation. The clonotype comes from a human donor in good health (CMV status not recorded). Some clones in this sample may be carry-over from other donors' samples. The CDR3 DNA reads TGCAGTGCCGCGGCCAGGGAAAAAATCACAGATACGCAGTATTTT. This sequence encodes CSAAAREKITDTQYF.